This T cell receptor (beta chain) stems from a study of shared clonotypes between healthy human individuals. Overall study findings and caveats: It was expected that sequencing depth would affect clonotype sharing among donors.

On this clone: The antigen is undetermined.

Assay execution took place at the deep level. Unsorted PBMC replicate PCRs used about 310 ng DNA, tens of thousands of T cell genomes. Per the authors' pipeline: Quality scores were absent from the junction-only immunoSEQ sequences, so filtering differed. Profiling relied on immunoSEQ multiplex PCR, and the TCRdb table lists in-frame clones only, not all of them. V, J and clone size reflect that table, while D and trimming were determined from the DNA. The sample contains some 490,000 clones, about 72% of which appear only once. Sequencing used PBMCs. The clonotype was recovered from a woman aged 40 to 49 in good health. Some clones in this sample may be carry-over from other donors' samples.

The CDR3, as DNA: TGTGCCAGCTCACAGGGACAGGCATTTAACACCGGGGAGCTGTTTTTT. Protein product: CASSQGQAFNTGELFF. This sequence joins TRBV18 and TRBJ2-2; TRBD1 agrees at 8 bases. From germline, CDR1 is KGHSH and CDR2 LQKENI. V lost 4 bases to trimming and J lost 2 bases; unmatched junction nucleotides: 6. The CDR3 contains 16 residues.